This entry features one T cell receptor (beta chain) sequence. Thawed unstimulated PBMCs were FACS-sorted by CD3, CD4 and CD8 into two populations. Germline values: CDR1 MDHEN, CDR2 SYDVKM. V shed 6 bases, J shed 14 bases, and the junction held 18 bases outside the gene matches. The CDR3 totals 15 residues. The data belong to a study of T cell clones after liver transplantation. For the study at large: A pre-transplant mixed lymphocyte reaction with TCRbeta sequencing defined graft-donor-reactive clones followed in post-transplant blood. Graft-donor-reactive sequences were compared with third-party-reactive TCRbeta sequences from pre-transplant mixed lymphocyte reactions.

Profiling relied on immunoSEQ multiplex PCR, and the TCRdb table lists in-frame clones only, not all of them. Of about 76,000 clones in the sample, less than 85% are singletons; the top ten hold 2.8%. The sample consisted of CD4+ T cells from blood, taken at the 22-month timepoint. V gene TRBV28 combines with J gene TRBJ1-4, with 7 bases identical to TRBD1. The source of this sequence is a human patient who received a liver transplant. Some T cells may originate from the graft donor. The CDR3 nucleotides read TGTGCCAGCAGCGAATGGACAGGAGGCCTCAATGGGCTGTTTTTT. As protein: CASSEWTGGLNGLFF.